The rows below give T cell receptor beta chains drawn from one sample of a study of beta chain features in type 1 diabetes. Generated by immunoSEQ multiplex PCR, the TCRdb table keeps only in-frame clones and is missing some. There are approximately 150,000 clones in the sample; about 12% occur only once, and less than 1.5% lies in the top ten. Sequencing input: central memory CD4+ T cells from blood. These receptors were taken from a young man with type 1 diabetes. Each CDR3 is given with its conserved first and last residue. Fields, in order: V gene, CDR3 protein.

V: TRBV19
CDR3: CASNEGPTDTQYF

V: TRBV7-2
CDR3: CASSPDGLASTDTQYF

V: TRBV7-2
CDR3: CASSFLSGPQETQYF

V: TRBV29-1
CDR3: CSVEVTPVGEQFF

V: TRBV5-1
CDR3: CASSFGYSYEQYF

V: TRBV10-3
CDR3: CAISKGQGSDEQYF

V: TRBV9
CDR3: CASSVGQQGDNEQFF

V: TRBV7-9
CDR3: CASSYHLGGGNEQYF

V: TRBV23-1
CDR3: CASSQMKGFYGYTF

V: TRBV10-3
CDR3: CASSPPLAGQETQYF

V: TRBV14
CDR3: CASSQDVGGKRNEQFF

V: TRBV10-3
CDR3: CAISWKSGNQPQHF

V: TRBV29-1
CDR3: CSVGDTGTNEKLFF

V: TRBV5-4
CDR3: CASSTRLAGPLDTQYF

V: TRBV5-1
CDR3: CASSTRPGTYNEQFF

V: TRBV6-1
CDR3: CASWDRRSYNEQFF

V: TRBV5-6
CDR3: CASSLAGAQYF

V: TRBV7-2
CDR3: CASSPERGTEAFF

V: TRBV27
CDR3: CASSSLGYGYTF

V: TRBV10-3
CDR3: CAISARGADTEAFF

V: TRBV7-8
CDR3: CASSVPPEQYF

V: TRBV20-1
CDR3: CSASILGEQYF

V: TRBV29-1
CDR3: CSVGWSRGEKLFF

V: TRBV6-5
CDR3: CASQDYNEQFF

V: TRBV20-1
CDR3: CSARVSEAFF

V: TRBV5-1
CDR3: CASRLDTGELFF

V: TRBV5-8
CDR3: CASSLVGMANVLTF

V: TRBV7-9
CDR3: CASSLTSGGHNEQFF

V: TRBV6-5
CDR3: CASSYTPEDGYTF

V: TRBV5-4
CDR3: CASVPGGRTDTQYF

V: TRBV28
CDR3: CASSLVGASTDTQYF

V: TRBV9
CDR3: CASSERRQGAGEQFF

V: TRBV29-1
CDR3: CSARGEGNQPQHF

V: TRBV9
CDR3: CASSVRGAGSDTQYF

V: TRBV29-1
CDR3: CSVVGTTGQQETQYF

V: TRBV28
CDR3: CAGGRQGYGYTF

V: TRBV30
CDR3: CAWSEGSNQPQHF

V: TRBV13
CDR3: CASSLTGNYGYTF

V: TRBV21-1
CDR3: CASSKARPHGTGFHEQYF

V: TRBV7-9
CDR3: CASSYTTGNYGYTF

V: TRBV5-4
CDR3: CASSLAGGETQYF

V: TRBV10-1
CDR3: CASSPGTVSYSGANVLTF

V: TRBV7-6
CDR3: CASSSNQAEQYF

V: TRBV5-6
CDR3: CASSFLAQGSETQYF

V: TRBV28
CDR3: CASSSQQGWQPQHF

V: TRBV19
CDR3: CASRGLAGDYEQYF

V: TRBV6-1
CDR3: CASSEAGDHEQYF

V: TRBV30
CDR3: CAWSGDLLTGTEAFF

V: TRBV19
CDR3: CASSGGRNEQFF

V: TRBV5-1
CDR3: CASSSTGPGEQYF

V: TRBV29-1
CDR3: CSGRYNEQFF

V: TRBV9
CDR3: CASSVGTVPYNSPLHF

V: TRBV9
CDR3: CASSLWTGVGETQYF

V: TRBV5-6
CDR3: CASSQDRGGQPQHF

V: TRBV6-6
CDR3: CASSPFTEETQYF

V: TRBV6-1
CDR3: CASSSGTARNEKLFF

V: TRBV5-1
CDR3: CASSLVGTENEQFF

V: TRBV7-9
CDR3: CASSLPENTEAFF

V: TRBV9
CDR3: CASSVGQGNTEAFF

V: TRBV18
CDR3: CASSPSSGTEAFF